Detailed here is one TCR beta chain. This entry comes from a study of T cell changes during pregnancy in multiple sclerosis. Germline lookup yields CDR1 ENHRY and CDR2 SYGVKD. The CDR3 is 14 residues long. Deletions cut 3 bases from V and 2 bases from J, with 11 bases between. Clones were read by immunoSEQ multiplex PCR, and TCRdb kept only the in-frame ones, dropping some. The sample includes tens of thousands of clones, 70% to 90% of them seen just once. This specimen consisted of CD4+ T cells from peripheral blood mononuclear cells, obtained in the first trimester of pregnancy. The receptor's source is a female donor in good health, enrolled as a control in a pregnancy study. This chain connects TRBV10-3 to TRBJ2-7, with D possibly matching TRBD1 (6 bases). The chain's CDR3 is CAISETGITYEQYF. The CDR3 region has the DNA TGTGCCATCAGTGAAACAGGGATTACCTACGAGCAGTACTTC.